Below are 15 T cell receptor beta chains sequenced from a single sample in a study of cytomegalovirus exposure and HLA in healthy donors (dated by TCRdb to the late 2010s). Library preparation used the immunoSEQ multiplex PCR assay. For the multiplex PCR, a mixture combining 60 forward primers for TCR Vbeta segments and 13 reverse primers for TCR Jbeta segments was used. The immuneACCESS repertoire file appears here via TCRdb, limited to in-frame rearrangements. These files lack a portion of the clones; in checked studies, under half of the deficit traces to unresolved V genes, and the cause of the others is not known. In all, the sample holds some 90,000 clones, and just under 70% of those were seen once. Roughly 2.8% of the sample is held by the ten biggest clonotypes. The specimen sequenced was PBMCs. The origin of the receptors is a man in his fifties in good health and CMV-seronegative.

The chain uses TRBV5-1 and TRBJ2-1, with TRBD1 matching over 7 bases. The junction had 8 bases not matched to a gene; V was cut back by 7 bases and J by 4 bases. The CDR3 length is 14 residues. Germline lookup yields CDR1 SGHRS and CDR2 YFSETQ. CDR3 residues: CASLPTTGYNEQFF. In DNA, the CDR3 is TGCGCCAGCCTCCCCACGACAGGGTACAATGAGCAGTTCTTC.

This clone was observed a handful of times. This rearrangement joins TRBV6-1 to TRBJ1-2, with 7 bases matching TRBD1. This CDR3 spans 15 amino acids. Per the germline V gene, CDR1 is MNHNS and CDR2 is SASEGT. V was clipped by 3 bases and J by 7 bases; unmatched bases: 11. The CDR3 nucleotides are TGTGCCAGCAGTGACAAGACAGGGAAGGAGCTTGGCTACACCTTC. This encodes CASSDKTGKELGYTF.

The DNA for the CDR3 is TGTGCCAGCAGTCCGAGCCGGGACAGTTGGGATACGCAGTATTTT. Amino acid sequence: CASSPSRDSWDTQYF. V is TRBV28 and J is TRBJ2-3; 7 bases map to TRBD1. J lost 6 bases, V lost 5 bases, and 11 bases had no gene match. This CDR3 contains 15 residues. Looked up from germline, CDR1 is MDHEN and CDR2 is SYDVKM. The full variable domain, rest sourced from reference TRBV28 and TRBJ2-3, is DVKVTQSSRYLVKRTGEKVFLECVQDMDHENMFWYRQDPGLGLRLIYFSYDVKMKEKGDIPEGYSVSREKKERFSLILESASTNQTSMYLCASSPSRDSWDTQYFGPGTRLTVL.

V and J are TRBV6-1 and TRBJ2-1; perhaps TRBD2 as D (6 bases). The V end was cut by 7 bases, the J end by 7 bases, with 17 bases between. Germline values: CDR1 MNHNS, CDR2 SASEGT. This CDR3 contains 14 residues. The CDR3 DNA reads as TGTGCCAGCACGGTCGTAGCGGCTACGAATGAGCAGTTCTTC. Protein: CASTVVAATNEQFF.

The chain has TRBV5-1 and TRBJ2-3; 10 nucleotides agree with TRBD2. The CDR3 consists of 14 residues. Germline V gives CDR1 SGHRS, CDR2 YFSETQ. Germline trimming cut 0 bases from V and 5 bases from J; bases unmatched to any gene: 0. CDR3 nucleotide sequence: TGCGCCAGCAGCTTGGCTAGCGGGGGAGATACGCAGTATTTT. It specifies CASSLASGGDTQYF.

This clone showed up just a few times. The CDR3 coding sequence is TGTGCCAGCAGTGAAGGGGCGAATGAGCAGTTCTTC. It codes for CASSEGANEQFF. The gene calls are TRBV2 and TRBJ2-1; D remains unclear. There are 12 residues in the CDR3. The V end lost 1 base, the J end lost 7 bases, and 5 bases lay between the germline ends. Germline values: CDR1 SNHLY, CDR2 FYNNEI. Combining the CDR3 with reference TRBV2 and TRBJ2-1 gives the whole variable domain EPEVTQTPSHQVTQMGQEVILRCVPISNHLYFYWYRQILGQKVEFLVSFYNNEISEKSEIFDDQFSVERPDGSNFTLKIRSTKLEDSAMYFCASSEGANEQFFGPGTRLTVL.

This chain uses TRBV2 with TRBJ2-5; tentative D call: TRBD2 (6 bases). V was pared by 2 bases and J by 5 bases, with 12 bases between. Germline CDR1 SNHLY, CDR2 FYNNEI. This CDR3 region has 14 residues. The CDR3 DNA is TGTGCCAGCAGTGAACAGGGTGGGGGGGAGACCCAGTACTTC. Its translation is CASSEQGGGETQYF.

This sequence joins TRBV5-6 and TRBJ1-3; a possible D gene is TRBD1 (5 bases). V was shortened by 4 bases and J by 2 bases, with 16 bases between the two germline ends. CDR1 SGHDT and CDR2 YYEEEE come from the germline V gene. CDR3 size: 16 residues. Written as DNA, the CDR3 is TGTGCCAGCAGCACCCGACCAGCAGGGACTGGAAACACCATATATTTT. Translation gives CASSTRPAGTGNTIYF.

Turning to this clone: One end of the junction fails to match germline, which may point to a read error. The chain recombines TRBV9 with TRBJ1-2; D perhaps matches TRBD1 (5 bases). The CDR3 runs 14 residues. Germline CDR1 and CDR2: SGDLS and YYNGEE. The CDR3 sequence: CASSVGTANYGYTF. The CDR3 nucleotides read TGTGCCAGCAGCGTTGGGACTGCTAATTATGGCTACACCTTC.

The V and J genes are TRBV29-1 and TRBJ2-5; possible D gene TRBD2, 5 bases. Germline V gene sequence: CDR1 SQVTM, CDR2 ANQGSEA. With 6 bases removed from V and 2 bases from J, the gap between germline ends came to 22 bases. The CDR3 runs 16 residues. DNA for the CDR3: TGCAGCGTCGCCGGCGGCAAGGCGGGCACTCAAGAGACCCAGTACTTC. Translated, it gives CSVAGGKAGTQETQYF. Using reference TRBV29-1 and TRBJ2-5 for the parts outside the CDR3, the full variable domain is SAVISQKPSRDICQRGTSLTIQCQVDSQVTMMFWYRQQPGQSLTLIATANQGSEATYESGFVIDKFPISRPNLTFSTLTVSNMSPEDSSIYLCSVAGGKAGTQETQYFGPGTRLLVL.

This rearrangement joins TRBV7-2 to TRBJ2-4, with 9 bases identical to TRBD2. The germline V gene encodes CDR1 SGHTA and CDR2 FQGNSA. J was trimmed by 13 bases and V by 5 bases; bases with no gene match: 9. This CDR3 has 13 amino acids. The CDR3 protein is CASSQEASGIQYF. The CDR3 nucleotides read TGTGCCAGCAGCCAAGAGGCTAGCGGGATCCAGTACTTC.

This clone was observed a handful of times. The CDR3 is CAIRGTLTGIYGYTF. CDR3 coding DNA: TGTGCCATCAGGGGGACCTTGACAGGGATCTATGGCTACACCTTC. The chain links TRBV10-3 to TRBJ1-2; the match to TRBD1 covers 7 bases. CDR1 and CDR2 (germline): ENHRY, SYGVKD. The CDR3 extends over 15 amino acids. With V trimmed by 6 bases and J by 4 bases, 11 bases remained unmatched.

The chain recombines TRBV19 with TRBJ2-7; D is perhaps TRBD2 (6 bases). Germline loops: CDR1 LNHDA, CDR2 SQIVND (reference sequence). The V end lost 10 bases, the J end lost 6 bases, and 25 bases lay between the germline ends. CDR3 length equals 15 residues. This CDR3 reads CATQEGNFVGSEQYF. The CDR3 DNA is TGTGCCACCCAAGAGGGGAATTTTGTCGGGAGCGAGCAGTACTTC.

The chain employs TRBV2 and TRBJ2-2; a possible D gene is TRBD2 (5 bases). This CDR3 is built from 13 residues. Trimming removed 7 bases at V and 5 bases at J, with 11 bases between. The germline V gene has CDR1 SNHLY and CDR2 FYNNEI. CDR3 loop: CASNGVRTGELFF. The CDR3 bases are TGTGCCAGCAACGGGGTGCGGACCGGGGAGCTGTTTTTT. The full variable domain, in which reference TRBV2 and TRBJ2-2 provide the parts outside the CDR3, is EPEVTQTPSHQVTQMGQEVILRCVPISNHLYFYWYRQILGQKVEFLVSFYNNEISEKSEIFDDQFSVERPDGSNFTLKIRSTKLEDSAMYFCASNGVRTGELFFGEGSRLTVL.

This clone was seen just once. V usage is TRBV19 and J usage is TRBJ2-5; 10 bases line up with TRBD1. TRBJ2-7 explains the end of the DNA better; the J call may be wrong. CDR3 size: 14 residues. Germline V gene data show CDR1 as LNHDA and CDR2 as SQIVND (reference sequence). The CDR3 sequence is CASSAGTGAHEQYF. CDR3 in DNA: TGTGCCAGTAGTGCCGGGACAGGGGCCCACGAGCAGTACTTC.